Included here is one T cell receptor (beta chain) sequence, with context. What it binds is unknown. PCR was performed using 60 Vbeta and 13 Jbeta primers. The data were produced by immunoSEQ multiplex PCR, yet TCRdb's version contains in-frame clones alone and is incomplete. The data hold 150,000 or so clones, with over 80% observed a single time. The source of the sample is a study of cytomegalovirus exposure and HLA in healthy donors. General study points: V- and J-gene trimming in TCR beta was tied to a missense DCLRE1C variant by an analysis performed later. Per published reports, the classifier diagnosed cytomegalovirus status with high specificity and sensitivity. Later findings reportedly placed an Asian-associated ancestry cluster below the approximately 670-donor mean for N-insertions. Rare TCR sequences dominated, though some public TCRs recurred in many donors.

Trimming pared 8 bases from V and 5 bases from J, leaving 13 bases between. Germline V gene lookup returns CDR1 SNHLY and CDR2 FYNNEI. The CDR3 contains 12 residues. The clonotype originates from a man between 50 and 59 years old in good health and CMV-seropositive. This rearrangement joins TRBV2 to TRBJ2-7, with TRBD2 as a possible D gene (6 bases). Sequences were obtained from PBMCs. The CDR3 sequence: CASEASVNEQYF. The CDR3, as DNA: TGTGCCAGCGAGGCTAGCGTCAACGAGCAGTACTTC.